This record looks at one T cell receptor beta chain sequence and its context. The antigen is unknown. Trimming removed 5 bases from V and 5 bases from J, with 17 bases in between. Looked up from germline, CDR1 is MNHEY and CDR2 is SVGAGI. The CDR3 sequence is 15 residues long. This sample is drawn from a study of cytomegalovirus exposure and HLA in healthy donors. In the PCR, 60 Vbeta and 13 Jbeta primers were used. TCRdb keeps only in-frame clones here, not all; method: immunoSEQ multiplex PCR. The table includes about 200,000 clones, around 80% detected once. Findings of the study overall: The study designated around 150 TCR beta chains cytomegalovirus-associated. In vitro assays verified that a few CMV-associated chains recognized CMV antigens specifically.

The receptor comes from a man aged 18 to 30 in good health and CMV-seronegative. This chain connects TRBV6-5 to TRBJ2-3; D might be TRBD2 (6 bases). The source material was PBMCs. The CDR3 region has the DNA TGTGCCAGCAGTATTGCCGGGAGTAAGGGAGATACGCAGTATTTT. The encoded protein is CASSIAGSKGDTQYF.